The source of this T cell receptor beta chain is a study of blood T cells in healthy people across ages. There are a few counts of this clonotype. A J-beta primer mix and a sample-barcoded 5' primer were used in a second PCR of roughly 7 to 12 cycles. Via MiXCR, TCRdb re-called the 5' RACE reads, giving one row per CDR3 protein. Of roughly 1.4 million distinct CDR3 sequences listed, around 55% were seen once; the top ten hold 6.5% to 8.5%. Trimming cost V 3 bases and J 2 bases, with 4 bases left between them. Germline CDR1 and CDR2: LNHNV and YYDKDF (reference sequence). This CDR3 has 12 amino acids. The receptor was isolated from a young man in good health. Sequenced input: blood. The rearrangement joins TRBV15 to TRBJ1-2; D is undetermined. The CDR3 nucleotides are TGTGCCACCAGCAGCCAGAACTATGGCTACACCTTC. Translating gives CATSSQNYGYTF.